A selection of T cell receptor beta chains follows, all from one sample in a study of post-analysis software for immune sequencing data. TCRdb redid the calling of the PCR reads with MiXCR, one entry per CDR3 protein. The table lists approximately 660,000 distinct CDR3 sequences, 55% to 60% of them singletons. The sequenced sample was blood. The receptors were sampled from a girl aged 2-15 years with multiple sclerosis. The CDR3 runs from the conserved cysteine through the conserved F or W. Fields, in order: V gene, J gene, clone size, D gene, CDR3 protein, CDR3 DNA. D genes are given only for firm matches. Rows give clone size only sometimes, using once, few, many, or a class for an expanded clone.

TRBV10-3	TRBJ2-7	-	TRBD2	CAIRERAGDSYEQYF	TGTGCCATCAGGGAGAGGGCGGGGGACTCCTACGAGCAGTACTTC
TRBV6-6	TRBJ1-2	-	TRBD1	CASRPQGWGNRDGYTF	TGTGCCAGCAGACCACAGGGGTGGGGTAATCGTGATGGCTACACCTTC
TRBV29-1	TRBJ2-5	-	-	CSERVGETQYF	TGCAGCGAGAGGGTAGGGGAGACCCAGTACTTC
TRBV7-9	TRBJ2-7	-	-	CASSFPNSRPSYEQYF	TGTGCCAGCAGCTTCCCCAACAGTCGACCTAGCTACGAGCAGTACTTC
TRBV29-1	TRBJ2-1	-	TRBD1	CSGKQGNEQFF	TGCAGCGGGAAACAGGGGAATGAGCAGTTCTTC
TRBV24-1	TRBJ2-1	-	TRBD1	CATSDVGTGVQFF	TGTGCCACCAGTGACGTCGGGACAGGGGTTCAGTTCTTC
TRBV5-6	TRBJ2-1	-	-	CASSLDRLSSYNEQFF	TGTGCCAGCAGCTTGGACAGGCTGAGCTCCTACAATGAGCAGTTCTTC
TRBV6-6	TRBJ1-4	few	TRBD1	CASSSRTGGNEKLFF	TGTGCCAGCAGTTCCCGGACAGGGGGTAATGAAAAACTGTTTTTT
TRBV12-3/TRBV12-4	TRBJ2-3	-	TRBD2	CASRPGLAGLETTDTQYF	TGTGCCAGCAGACCGGGACTAGCGGGACTAGAAACCACAGATACGCAGTATTTT
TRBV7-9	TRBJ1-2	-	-	CASSNTYKGHGYTF	TGTGCCAGCAGTAATACTTACAAGGGCCACGGCTACACCTTC
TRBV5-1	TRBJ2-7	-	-	CASSSQDWYEQYF	TGCGCCAGCAGCTCACAGGATTGGTACGAGCAGTACTTC
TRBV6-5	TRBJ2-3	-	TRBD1	CASSYRQGHTDTQYF	TGTGCCAGCAGTTACCGACAGGGGCACACAGATACGCAGTATTTT
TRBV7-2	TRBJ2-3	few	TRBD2	CASSRGLAGGEFTDTQYF	TGTGCCAGCAGCCGGGGACTAGCGGGGGGAGAATTCACGGATACGCAGTATTTT
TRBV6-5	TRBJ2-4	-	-	CASLNIAKNIQYF	TGTGCCAGTCTGAACATAGCCAAAAACATTCAGTACTTC
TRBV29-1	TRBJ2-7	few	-	CSATGLDRYEQYF	TGCAGCGCTACGGGACTGGACCGCTACGAGCAGTACTTC
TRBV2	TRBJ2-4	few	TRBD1	CASSGGQGAAKNIQYF	TGTGCCAGCAGCGGGGGACAGGGGGCCGCCAAAAACATTCAGTACTTC
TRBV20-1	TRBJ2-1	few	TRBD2	CSARVAGVAYNEQFF	TGCAGTGCTAGAGTAGCGGGAGTCGCTTACAATGAGCAGTTCTTC
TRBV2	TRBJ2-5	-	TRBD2	CASSDRAGGPETQYF	TGTGCCAGCAGTGATCGAGCGGGAGGACCAGAGACCCAGTACTTC
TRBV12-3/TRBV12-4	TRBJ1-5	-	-	CASSHLMSSNQPQHF	TGTGCCAGCAGTCATCTTATGAGCTCCAATCAGCCCCAGCATTTT
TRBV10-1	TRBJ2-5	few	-	CASIRPGGLGWQETQYF	TGCGCCAGCATCCGACCTGGGGGTCTGGGGTGGCAAGAGACCCAGTACTTC
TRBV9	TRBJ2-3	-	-	CASSVAGRRGSDTQYF	TGTGCCAGCAGCGTAGCGGGGCGGAGGGGATCAGATACGCAGTATTTT
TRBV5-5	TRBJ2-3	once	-	CASSFFIADTQYF	TGTGCCAGCAGCTTTTTTATCGCTGATACGCAGTATTTT
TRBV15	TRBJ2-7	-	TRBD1	CATSSHRGEQYF	TGTGCCACCAGCAGTCACAGGGGCGAGCAGTACTTC
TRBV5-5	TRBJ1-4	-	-	CASSFYWMDGKLFF	TGTGCCAGCAGCTTTTACTGGATGGATGGAAAACTGTTTTTT
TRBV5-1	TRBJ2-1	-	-	CASSPTVAEPEQFF	TGCGCCAGCAGCCCGACTGTAGCGGAGCCTGAGCAGTTCTTC
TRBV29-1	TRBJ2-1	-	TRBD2	CSVVLGRGNEQFF	TGCAGCGTTGTCCTGGGGAGGGGAAATGAGCAGTTCTTC
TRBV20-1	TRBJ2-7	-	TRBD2	CSALADLYEQYF	TGCAGTGCACTAGCGGATCTCTACGAGCAGTACTTC
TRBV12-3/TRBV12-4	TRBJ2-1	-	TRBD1	CASSPSKTGTGYNEQFF	TGTGCCAGCAGTCCTAGTAAGACCGGGACAGGCTACAATGAGCAGTTCTTC
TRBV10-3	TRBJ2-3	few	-	CAIGTTGTQYF	TGTGCCATCGGTACAACAGGTACGCAGTATTTT
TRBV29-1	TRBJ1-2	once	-	CSAVLRGRPTYGYTF	TGCAGCGCTGTGCTCAGGGGCCGGCCCACATATGGCTACACCTTC
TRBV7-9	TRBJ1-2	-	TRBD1	CASSPLDRVGYTF	TGTGCCAGCAGCCCTTTAGACAGGGTCGGCTACACCTTC
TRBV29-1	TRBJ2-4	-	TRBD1	CSALTGQQNIQYF	TGCAGCGCCCTCACGGGACAGCAAAACATTCAGTACTTC
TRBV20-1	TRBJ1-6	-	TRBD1	CSARPTGDYNSPLHF	TGCAGTGCTAGGCCGACAGGGGATTATAATTCACCCCTCCACTTT
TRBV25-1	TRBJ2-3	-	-	CACSEESTNTQYF	TGTGCCTGCAGTGAGGAGAGCACGAATACGCAGTATTTT
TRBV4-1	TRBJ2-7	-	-	CASSSPPRTVDYEQYF	TGCGCCAGCAGCTCCCCACCGCGGACAGTAGACTACGAGCAGTACTTC
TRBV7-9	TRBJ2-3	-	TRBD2	CASSLGTSGAVTDTQYF	TGTGCCAGCAGCTTAGGTACCAGCGGGGCGGTCACAGATACGCAGTATTTT
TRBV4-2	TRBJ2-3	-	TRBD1	CASSHPDRGKPTDTQYF	TGTGCCAGCAGCCACCCGGACAGGGGAAAGCCCACAGATACGCAGTATTTT
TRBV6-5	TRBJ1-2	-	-	CASSRHPSDYGYTF	TGTGCCAGCAGTAGACACCCCTCGGACTATGGCTACACCTTC
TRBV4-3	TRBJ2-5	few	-	CASSQGDGETQYF	TGCGCCAGCAGCCAAGGCGATGGCGAGACCCAGTACTTC
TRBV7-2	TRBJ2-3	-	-	CASSWLRTEVDTQYF	TGTGCCAGCAGCTGGCTAAGGACAGAAGTAGATACGCAGTATTTT
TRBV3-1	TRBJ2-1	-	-	CASSHPPGGQPYNEQFF	TGTGCCAGCAGCCATCCCCCCGGCGGGCAGCCTTACAATGAGCAGTTCTTC
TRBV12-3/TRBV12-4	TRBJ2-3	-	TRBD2	CASSLGTSGTDAQYF	TGTGCCAGCAGCCTCGGGACTAGCGGCACAGATGCGCAGTATTTT
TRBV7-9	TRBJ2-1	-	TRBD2	CASSLSALAAWGDEQFF	TGTGCCAGCAGCTTATCCGCTCTAGCGGCCTGGGGGGATGAGCAGTTCTTC
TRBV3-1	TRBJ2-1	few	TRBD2	CASSLKGGTTYNEQFF	TGTGCCAGCAGCCTCAAGGGAGGGACCACCTACAATGAGCAGTTCTTC
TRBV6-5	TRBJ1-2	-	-	CASSYAARGQDGYTF	TGTGCCAGCAGTTACGCAGCCCGTGGTCAGGATGGCTACACCTTC
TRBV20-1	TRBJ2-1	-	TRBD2	CSARDRKAGASYYNEQFF	TGCAGTGCTAGAGATCGAAAAGCGGGGGCCTCCTATTACAATGAGCAGTTCTTC
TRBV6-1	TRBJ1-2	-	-	CASSEAPVNYGYTF	TGTGCCAGCAGTGAAGCGCCAGTAAACTATGGCTACACCTTC
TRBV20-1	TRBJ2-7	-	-	CSARAITSGEQYF	TGCAGTGCTAGAGCTATAACCAGCGGCGAGCAGTACTTC
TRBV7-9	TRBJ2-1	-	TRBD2	CASSVQVAGGVEQFF	TGTGCCAGCAGCGTCCAGGTAGCGGGAGGCGTTGAGCAGTTCTTC
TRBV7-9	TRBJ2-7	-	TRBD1	CASSLGQMGEQYF	TGTGCCAGCAGCCTGGGACAGATGGGCGAGCAGTACTTC
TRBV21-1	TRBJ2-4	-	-	CASSKERWGQGYIQYF	TGTGCCAGCAGCAAAGAAAGGTGGGGACAGGGGTACATTCAGTACTTC
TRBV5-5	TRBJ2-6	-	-	CASSSLGGLGANVLTF	TGTGCCAGCAGCTCCCTCGGGGGTCTTGGGGCCAACGTCCTGACTTTC
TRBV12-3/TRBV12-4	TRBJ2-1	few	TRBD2	CASTRASGAYNEQFF	TGTGCCAGCACCCGTGCTAGCGGGGCATACAATGAGCAGTTCTTC
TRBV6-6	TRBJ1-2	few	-	CASGGQGLGGYTF	TGTGCCAGCGGCGGTCAGGGACTTGGGGGCTACACCTTC
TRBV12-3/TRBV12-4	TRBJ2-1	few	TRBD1	CASSPTGGSGNEQFF	TGTGCCAGCAGTCCCACAGGGGGCTCGGGGAATGAGCAGTTCTTC
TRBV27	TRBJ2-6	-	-	CASSQTGPRSGANVLTF	TGTGCCAGCAGCCAGACCGGGCCCCGCTCTGGGGCCAACGTCCTGACTTTC
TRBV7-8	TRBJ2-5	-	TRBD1	CASSLSGGNGETQYF	TGTGCCAGCAGCCTCTCAGGGGGAAATGGGGAGACCCAGTACTTC
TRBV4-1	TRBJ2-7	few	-	CASSQETGALAGISYEQYF	TGCGCCAGCAGCCAAGAAACAGGGGCATTAGCGGGGATCTCCTACGAGCAGTACTTC
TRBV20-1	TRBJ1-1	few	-	CSARQPNTEAFF	TGCAGTGCTAGGCAGCCGAACACTGAAGCTTTCTTT
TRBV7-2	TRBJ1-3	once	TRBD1	CASSSPTGSGNTIYF	TGTGCCAGCAGCTCCCCGACAGGGTCTGGAAACACCATATATTTT